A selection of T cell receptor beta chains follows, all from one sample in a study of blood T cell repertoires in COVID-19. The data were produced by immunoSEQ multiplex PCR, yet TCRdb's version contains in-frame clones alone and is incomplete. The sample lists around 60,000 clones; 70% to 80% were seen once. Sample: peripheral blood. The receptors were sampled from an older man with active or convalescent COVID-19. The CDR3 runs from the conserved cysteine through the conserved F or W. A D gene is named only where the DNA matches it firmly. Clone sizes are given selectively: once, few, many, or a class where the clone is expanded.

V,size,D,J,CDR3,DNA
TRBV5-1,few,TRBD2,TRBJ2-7,CASSLGAGGRYEQYF,TGCGCCAGCAGCTTGGGAGCGGGGGGGCGCTACGAGCAGTACTTC
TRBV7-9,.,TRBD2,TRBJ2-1,CASSLVAGGINEQFF,TGTGCCAGCAGCTTGGTAGCGGGGGGGATCAATGAGCAGTTCTTC
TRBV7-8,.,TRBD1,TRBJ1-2,CASVAGQGAFFYGYTF,TGTGCCAGCGTCGCGGGACAGGGGGCTTTCTTCTATGGCTACACCTTC
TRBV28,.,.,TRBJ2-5,CASSCSGKLKGQETQYF,TGTGCCAGCAGTTGTAGCGGAAAACTGAAAGGCCAAGAGACCCAGTACTTC
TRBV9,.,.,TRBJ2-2,CASSLLNTGELFF,TGTGCCAGCAGCCTACTAAACACCGGGGAGCTGTTTTTT
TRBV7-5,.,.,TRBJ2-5,CVRSLCLWGGTAQETQYF,TGTGTCAGAAGCTTATGTTTGTGGGGGGGCACCGCGCAAGAGACCCAGTACTTC
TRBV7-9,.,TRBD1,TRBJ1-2,CASSLTGTVYVGYTF,TGTGCCAGCAGCTTAACAGGGACAGTCTATGTTGGCTACACCTTC
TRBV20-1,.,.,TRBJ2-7,CSASGLGDSIDEQYF,TGCAGTGCTAGTGGCCTGGGGGACTCCATAGACGAGCAGTACTTC
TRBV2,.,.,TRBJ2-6,CASSVQASGANVLTF,TGTGCCAGCAGTGTACAGGCCTCTGGGGCCAACGTCCTGACTTTC
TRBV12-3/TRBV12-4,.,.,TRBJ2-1,CASSPQADNEQFF,TGTGCCAGCAGCCCGCAGGCAGACAATGAGCAGTTCTTC
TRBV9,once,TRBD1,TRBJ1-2,CASSGETGLYGYTF,TGTGCCAGCAGCGGAGAGACAGGGCTCTATGGCTACACCTTC
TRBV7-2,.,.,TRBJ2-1,CASSLEAYNEQFF,TGTGCCAGCAGCCTCGAGGCCTACAATGAGCAGTTCTTC
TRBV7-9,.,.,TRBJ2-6,CASSLTAVTGANVLTF,TGTGCCAGCAGCTTAACCGCAGTGACTGGGGCCAACGTCCTGACTTTC
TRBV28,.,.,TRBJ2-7,CASSFQGPSSYEQYF,TGTGCCAGCAGTTTCCAGGGTCCCAGCTCCTACGAGCAGTACTTC
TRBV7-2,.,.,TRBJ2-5,CASSLDGTPLGETQYF,TGTGCCAGCAGCTTGGACGGGACACCCCTCGGGGAGACCCAGTACTTC
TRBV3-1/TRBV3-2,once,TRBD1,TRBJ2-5,CASSHRDRRETQYF,TGTGCCAGCAGCCACCGGGACAGGAGAGAGACCCAGTACTTC
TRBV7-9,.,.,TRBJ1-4,CASSLLGSTNEKLFF,TGTGCCAGCAGCTTACTCGGGAGCACTAATGAAAAACTGTTTTTT
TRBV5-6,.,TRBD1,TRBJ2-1,CASSGTENEQFF,TGTGCCAGCAGCGGGACAGAAAATGAGCAGTTCTTC
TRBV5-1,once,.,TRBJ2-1,CASSPDYYDGQFF,TGCGCCAGCAGCCCAGACTACTACGATGGGCAGTTCTTC
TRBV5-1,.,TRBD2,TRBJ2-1,CASSLLAGLYNEQFF,TGCGCCAGCAGCTTACTAGCGGGCCTATACAATGAGCAGTTCTTC
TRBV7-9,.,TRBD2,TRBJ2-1,CASLRVVAGHNEQFF,TGTGCCAGCCTCCGGGTGGTAGCGGGCCACAATGAGCAGTTCTTC
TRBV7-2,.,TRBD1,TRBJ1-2,CASRTGTGGFGSYGYTF,TGTGCCAGCAGAACCGGGACAGGGGGATTCGGGAGCTATGGCTACACCTTC
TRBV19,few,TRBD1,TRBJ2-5,CASSRKPRDSQETQYF,TGTGCCAGTAGTCGGAAACCCCGGGACAGCCAAGAGACCCAGTACTTC
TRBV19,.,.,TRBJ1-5,CASHPRGGNQPQHF,TGTGCCAGCCACCCCCGGGGAGGGAATCAGCCCCAGCATTTT
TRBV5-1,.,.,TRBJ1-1,CASSPAGRDTEAFF,TGCGCCAGCAGCCCGGCGGGGCGGGACACTGAAGCTTTCTTT
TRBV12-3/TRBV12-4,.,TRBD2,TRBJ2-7,CASKLAGTYEQYF,TGTGCCAGTAAACTAGCGGGAACCTACGAGCAGTACTTC
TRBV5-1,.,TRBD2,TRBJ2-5,CASSLNGLAGETQYF,TGCGCCAGCAGCTTAAACGGACTAGCTGGCGAGACCCAGTACTTC
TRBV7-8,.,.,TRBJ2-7,CASSLVQGGPYEQYF,TGTGCCAGCAGCTTAGTGCAGGGGGGCCCCTACGAGCAGTACTTC
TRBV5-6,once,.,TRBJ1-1,CASSLGDGTVVEAFF,TGTGCCAGCAGCTTGGGGGACGGGACTGTAGTCGAAGCTTTCTTT
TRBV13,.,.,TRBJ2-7,CASSLDRGTYEQYF,TGTGCCAGCAGCTTAGATAGGGGGACCTACGAGCAGTACTTC
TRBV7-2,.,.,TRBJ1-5,CASSLVQGGDQPQHF,TGTGCCAGCAGCCTCGTACAGGGTGGCGATCAGCCCCAGCATTTT
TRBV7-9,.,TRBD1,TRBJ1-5,CASSRDRGWGNSNQPQHF,TGTGCCAGCAGCCGGGACAGGGGGTGGGGCAATAGCAATCAGCCCCAGCATTTT
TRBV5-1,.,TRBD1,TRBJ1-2,CASSSGQGSYGYTF,TGCGCCAGCAGCTCCGGACAGGGAAGCTATGGCTACACCTTC
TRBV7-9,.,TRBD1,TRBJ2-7,CASSRTGGWSDEQYF,TGTGCCAGCAGCCGAACAGGGGGCTGGTCGGACGAGCAGTACTTC
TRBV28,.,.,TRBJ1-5,CASSPHSNNQPQHF,TGTGCCAGCAGTCCCCACAGCAACAATCAGCCCCAGCATTTT
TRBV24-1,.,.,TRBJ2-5,CATSDPTGGRETQYF,TGTGCCACCAGTGATCCGACCGGGGGGCGGGAGACCCAGTACTTC
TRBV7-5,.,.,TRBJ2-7,CVRRPEPYEQYF,TGTGTCAGGCGGCCTGAACCCTACGAGCAGTACTTC
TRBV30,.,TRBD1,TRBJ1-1,CAWTRQGNTEAFF,TGTGCCTGGACCCGACAGGGCAACACTGAAGCTTTCTTT
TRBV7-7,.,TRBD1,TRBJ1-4,CASSLVPPLGTGGSEKLFF,TGTGCTAGCAGCTTAGTGCCGCCCCTTGGGACAGGAGGAAGTGAAAAACTGTTTTTT
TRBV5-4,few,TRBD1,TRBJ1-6,CASSLDRGGSPLHF,TGTGCCAGCAGCTTGGACAGGGGGGGATCACCCCTCCACTTT